This TCR beta chain was observed in a study of T cells after yellow fever vaccination. A single record per CDR3 protein comes from TCRdb applying MiXCR to the 5' RACE reads. The sample carries about 500,000 distinct CDR3 sequences, about a sixth recorded once. Germline values: CDR1 MNHEY, CDR2 SVGAGI. This CDR3 is built from 14 residues. V was trimmed by 2 bases and J by 7 bases, leaving 13 bases between them. The chain links TRBV6-5 to TRBJ2-3; the D is unclear. Source: PBMCs, taken more than 4 days after the first yellow fever vaccination. This clonotype was sampled from a man younger than 35 who received the YFV17D yellow fever vaccine. CDR3 nucleotide sequence: TGTGCCAGCAGTTACCTCCCTAGTAGTTATACGCAGTATTTT. Protein: CASSYLPSSYTQYF.